Below are 23 T cell receptor beta chains sequenced from a single sample in a study of blood T cell repertoires in COVID-19. The repertoire was sequenced with immunoSEQ multiplex PCR; TCRdb's copy has only in-frame clones and lacks some. The sample has more than 150,000 clones; around 75% are singletons. Sequencing was done on a sample of peripheral blood. The source is an elderly woman with acute or convalescent COVID-19.

The chain is built from TRBV4-1 and TRBJ1-2; D remains ambiguous. Trimming stripped 0 bases from V and 7 bases from J, with 21 bases between. Germline assignment: CDR1 MGHRA and CDR2 YSYEKL. The CDR3 spans 17 residues. CDR3 region: CASSQDFPDQPGGGYTF. In DNA form, the CDR3 reads TGCGCCAGCAGCCAAGATTTTCCCGATCAGCCGGGAGGTGGCTACACCTTC.

The rearrangement joins TRBV18 to TRBJ1-4, with D unresolved. CDR1 is KGHSH and CDR2 is LQKENI in the germline V gene. V was pared by 0 bases and J by 0 bases, with 17 bases between. This CDR3 region has 19 residues. The CDR3 loop reads CASSPPLGLDGATNEKLFF. In DNA form, the CDR3 reads TGTGCCAGCTCACCACCGTTAGGACTGGATGGGGCAACTAATGAAAAACTGTTTTTT.

The V and J genes are TRBV6-5 and TRBJ2-4, with TRBD2 matching 9 bases. Germline V lookup: CDR1 MNHEY, CDR2 SVGAGI. The junction had 11 bases not matched to a gene; V was cut back by 2 bases and J by 9 bases. The CDR3 spans 16 residues. This chain's CDR3 is CASSYRGRATFGIQYF. The CDR3 DNA is TGTGCCAGCAGTTACCGCGGGAGGGCAACGTTCGGCATTCAGTACTTC.

The chain carries TRBV12-3 or TRBV12-4 and TRBJ1-5, with TRBD1 identical over 7 bases. Trimming at V came to 2 bases and at J to 6 bases, leaving 1 base not matched to a gene. This CDR3 region has 13 residues. The CDR3 nucleotides are TGTGCCAGCAGTTTATCAGGGGGTCAGCCCCAGCATTTT. Its protein is CASSLSGGQPQHF.

The chain joins TRBV24-1 to TRBJ2-6, with D tentatively TRBD2 (6 bases). Germline CDR1 KGHDR, CDR2 SFDVKD. This CDR3 is built from 19 residues. V lost 3 bases to trimming and J lost 2 bases, with 19 bases between them. CDR3 DNA sequence: TGTGCCACCAGTGATGGGAGGACAAACCCCACGACTGGGGCCAACGTCCTGACTTTC. Protein product: CATSDGRTNPTTGANVLTF.

Note on this clone: The same CDR3 can be traced to other DNA sequences in this sample. The chain couples TRBV5-1 to TRBJ2-7, with D possibly matching TRBD1 (5 bases). Looked up from germline, CDR1 is SGHRS and CDR2 is YFSETQ. There are 13 residues in the CDR3. V was shortened by 1 base and J by 3 bases, with 8 bases between the two germline ends. Here the CDR3 DNA reads TGCGCCAGCAGCTTGCTCAGGGACTACGAGCAGTACTTC. Protein: CASSLLRDYEQYF.

CDR3: CASSLTPGALNEKLFF. In DNA, the CDR3 is TGTGCCAGCAGCCTGACGCCGGGAGCCCTCAATGAAAAACTGTTTTTT. The V gene is TRBV7-9, the J gene TRBJ1-4, with D unresolved. This CDR3 contains 16 residues. Germline CDR1 and CDR2: SEHNR and FQNEAQ (reference sequence). V gave up 5 bases and J gave up 5 bases, with 18 bases separating them.

The rearrangement uses TRBV28 and TRBJ1-4; D might be TRBD1 (5 bases). Trimming removed 2 bases at V and 7 bases at J, with 14 bases between. Germline CDR1 and CDR2: MDHEN and SYDVKM. The CDR3 runs 15 residues. The CDR3 here is CASSLPGQGGEKLFF. The CDR3 nucleotides are TGTGCCAGCAGTTTACCCGGCCAGGGAGGTGAAAAACTGTTTTTT.

This chain uses TRBV19 with TRBJ1-5, with D maybe TRBD1 (5 bases). The CDR3 runs to 14 residues. CDR1 LNHDA and CDR2 SQIVND come from the germline V gene (reference sequence). Trimming removed 7 bases at V and 7 bases at J, with 17 bases between. The CDR3 is CASTPMSGMQPQHF. The CDR3 bases are TGTGCCAGTACCCCCATGTCAGGGATGCAGCCCCAGCATTTT.

The V and J genes are TRBV30 and TRBJ1-2; the D gene is possibly TRBD1 (6 bases). In germline, CDR1 is GTSNPN, CDR2 SVGIG (reference sequence). With 3 bases removed from V and 6 bases from J, the gap between germline ends came to 29 bases. The CDR3 loop spans 18 amino acids. CDR3 nucleotides: TGTGCCTGGAGCCTTCTTACTCTCCGGGACAACTGGTTCAATGGCTACACCTTC. Translated, it gives CAWSLLTLRDNWFNGYTF.

The genes are TRBV30 and TRBJ2-7; 7 bases map to TRBD1. V was clipped by 5 bases and J by 3 bases; unmatched bases: 4. The CDR3 length is 12 residues. CDR1 is GTSNPN, CDR2 SVGIG, per germline (reference sequence). For the CDR3, the DNA is TGTGCCTGGTCCCGGACAGGCTACGAGCAGTACTTC. Protein product: CAWSRTGYEQYF.

V and J are TRBV28 and TRBJ1-5; D not certain. Germline V gene lookup returns CDR1 MDHEN and CDR2 SYDVKM. Trimming pared 3 bases from V and 6 bases from J, leaving 6 bases between. This CDR3 is built from 12 residues. The CDR3, as DNA: TGTGCCAGCAGTTTTGGAGCTCAGCCCCAGCATTTT. This encodes CASSFGAQPQHF.

This chain links TRBV10-2 with TRBJ1-6; 7 bases align to TRBD1. Germline lookup yields CDR1 WSHSY and CDR2 SAAADI. The CDR3 extends over 14 amino acids. J gave up 8 bases and V 4 bases, and 5 bases lay outside the gene matches. CDR3 sequence (DNA): TGCGCCAGCAGTGGACAGGGTGGCGATTCACCCCTCCACTTT. As protein: CASSGQGGDSPLHF.

CDR3 amino acids: CASSLSPGTASGGQYF. In nucleotides, the CDR3 is TGTGCCAGCTCACTCTCCCCCGGGACAGCCTCCGGCGGGCAGTACTTC. V is TRBV18 and J is TRBJ2-7; TRBD1 agrees at 7 bases. The ends lost 4 bases at V and 9 bases at J; junction bases unmatched: 18. The germline V gene encodes CDR1 KGHSH and CDR2 LQKENI. This CDR3 region has 16 residues.

The rearrangement uses TRBV6-2 or TRBV6-3 and TRBJ2-7, with 7 bases that match TRBD1. The V gene end was trimmed by 7 bases and the J gene end by 3 bases; junction bases not matched to a gene: 15. The CDR3 spans 16 residues. The germline V gene encodes CDR1 MNHEY and CDR2 SVGEGT. The chain's CDR3 is CASNPRGGRGNYEQYF. The CDR3 region has the DNA TGTGCCAGCAACCCGAGAGGGGGCAGGGGGAACTACGAGCAGTACTTC.

The gene calls are TRBV5-6 and TRBJ1-2; perhaps TRBD1 as D (6 bases). Germline V gene sequence: CDR1 SGHDT, CDR2 YYEEEE. The CDR3 totals 18 residues. The V end was cut by 4 bases, the J end by 2 bases, with 24 bases between. The CDR3 sequence: CASSPPRPRGGENYGYTF. DNA for the CDR3: TGTGCCAGCAGCCCCCCCCGCCCGCGGGGGGGCGAAAACTATGGCTACACCTTC.

The chain uses TRBV19 and TRBJ2-7, with TRBD2 matching 8 bases. V dropped 4 bases and J dropped 3; count of bases not matched to a gene: 5. In germline, CDR1 is LNHDA, CDR2 SQIVND (reference sequence). The CDR3 is 14 residues long. CDR3 sequence (DNA): TGTGCCAGTAGTAACCCGGGACTAGACTACGAGCAGTACTTC. Its protein is CASSNPGLDYEQYF.

The chain recombines TRBV5-1 with TRBJ2-2, with a possible D match to TRBD2 (5 bases). The CDR3 is 15 amino acids. With 3 bases removed from V and 3 bases from J, the gap between germline ends came to 12 bases. Germline CDR1 is SGHRS and CDR2 is YFSETQ. The CDR3 protein is CASSSLASHTGELFF. Written as DNA, the CDR3 is TGCGCCAGCAGCTCCTTAGCGAGCCACACCGGGGAGCTGTTTTTT.

This clone appeared a single time. The genes are TRBV30 and TRBJ2-1; 9 bases match TRBD2. V gave up 2 bases and J gave up 4 bases; unmatched junction bases: 15. Germline V gene data show CDR1 as GTSNPN and CDR2 as SVGIG (reference sequence). The CDR3 has 18 amino acids. The CDR3 spells CAWSKGVAGVIGYNEQFF. The CDR3 DNA reads TGTGCCTGGAGTAAAGGAGTAGCGGGAGTAATAGGGTACAATGAGCAGTTCTTC.

The chain employs TRBV19 and TRBJ1-3, with D perhaps TRBD1 (6 bases). CDR3 length: 15 residues. Germline V CDR1 and CDR2: LNHDA, SQIVND (reference sequence). Trimming removed 5 bases from V and 0 bases from J, with 11 bases in between. CDR3 amino acids: CASSRLGGSGNTIYF. The CDR3 bases are TGTGCCAGTAGTCGTCTAGGGGGCTCTGGAAACACCATATATTTT.

This clone has just a few counts. CDR3 loop: CASSPPAGDRTEAFF. CDR3 sequence (DNA): TGTGCCAGCTCACCACCGGCGGGGGATCGGACTGAAGCTTTCTTT. V is TRBV18 and J is TRBJ1-1; D may be TRBD1 (5 bases). V was shortened by 0 bases and J by 5 bases, with 13 bases between the two germline ends. This CDR3 has 15 residues. Germline CDR1 reads KGHSH; CDR2 reads LQKENI. The full variable domain, in which reference TRBV18 and TRBJ1-1 provide the parts outside the CDR3, is NAGVMQNPRHLVRRRGQEARLRCSPMKGHSHVYWYRQLPEEGLKFMVYLQKENIIDESGMPKERFSAEFPKEGPSILRIQQVVRGDSAAYFCASSPPAGDRTEAFFGQGTRLTVV.

The CDR3 DNA reads TGTGCCAGTAGTATAGCGCCGGGTCCGAATGAAAAACTGTTTTTT. Its protein product is CASSIAPGPNEKLFF. The rearrangement joins TRBV19 to TRBJ1-4; D remains unclear. Germline V CDR1 and CDR2: LNHDA, SQIVND (reference sequence). The CDR3 covers 15 residues. Trimming stripped 1 base from V and 5 bases from J, with 11 bases between.

V gene TRBV6-5 combines with J gene TRBJ1-4, with D possibly being TRBD1 (6 bases). Germline assignment: CDR1 MNHEY and CDR2 SVGAGI. The CDR3 loop spans 15 amino acids. The germline V and J ends were trimmed by 6 bases and 11 bases, with 22 bases remaining between them. As DNA, the CDR3 is TGTGCCAGCAGGGCCGGACAGATCGGTGGGTGGAAACTGTTTTTT. Protein sequence: CASRAGQIGGWKLFF.